The 7 T cell receptor beta chains below all came from one sample that was sequenced in a study of T-cell reconstitution after alpha-beta-depleted transplantation in children. It was with unique molecular identifiers that the TCRbeta library was prepared. MiXCR, applied by TCRdb to the PCR reads, yields one record per CDR3 protein. The data show about 230,000 distinct CDR3 sequences, 9.5% to 15% seen once. The input for sequencing was PBMCs from the stem cell graft donor, taken from the stem cell graft. The receptors were sampled from a human donor who donated a stem cell graft to a child with acute lymphoblastic leukemia.

This clonotype was detected ten times or more. V is TRBV7-8 and J is TRBJ1-5, with 10 bases identical to TRBD1. There are 16 residues in the CDR3. CDR1 and CDR2 from the germline V gene are SGHVS and FQNEAQ. The V and J ends lost 5 bases and 5 bases, in that order; junction bases with no gene match: 9. The CDR3 protein is CASSPGQGVKDQPQHF. Here the CDR3 DNA reads TGTGCCAGCAGCCCCGGACAGGGGGTTAAGGATCAGCCCCAGCATTTT.

This clonotype came up many times. The chain has TRBV9 and TRBJ2-7, with D possibly matching TRBD1 (6 bases). The CDR3 is 14 amino acids. Germline CDR1 reads SGDLS; CDR2 reads YYNGEE. Trimming stripped 0 bases from V and 3 bases from J, with 10 bases between. The CDR3 spells CASSVGEGGYEQYF. The CDR3 bases are TGTGCCAGCAGCGTAGGCGAAGGGGGCTACGAGCAGTACTTC.

In its sample, this clonotype was seen many times. The genes are TRBV19 and TRBJ1-2; 10 bases fit TRBD1. Losses at the gene ends were 6 bases for V and 7 bases for J; bases not matched to a gene: 14. The CDR3 runs 16 residues. CDR1 and CDR2 from the germline V gene are LNHDA and SQIVND (reference sequence). The CDR3 region is CASSNRDRGSTSGYTF. The CDR3 DNA sequence: TGTGCCAGTAGCAACCGGGACAGGGGATCGACCAGTGGCTACACCTTC.

This clonotype came up many times. The chain recombines TRBV20-1 with TRBJ2-5, with D unresolved. This CDR3 has 13 amino acids. In germline, CDR1 is DFQATT, CDR2 SNEGSKA (reference sequence). V gave up 3 bases and J gave up 0 bases, with 8 bases separating them. The CDR3 is CSASTIYQETQYF. The CDR3 coding sequence is TGCAGTGCTAGTACTATTTACCAAGAGACCCAGTACTTC.

This clonotype was recorded many times. The chain uses TRBV15 and TRBJ1-1; D remains unclear. The V gene lost 1 base and the J gene lost 4 bases, with 16 bases spanning the gap. Germline CDR1 LNHNV, CDR2 YYDKDF (reference sequence). This CDR3 is built from 16 residues. The CDR3: CATSRALTAEITEAFF. CDR3 DNA: TGTGCCACCAGCAGAGCGTTGACTGCAGAGATCACTGAAGCTTTCTTT.

This clonotype was seen ten or more times. The V call is TRBV27, the J call TRBJ1-2; possible D gene TRBD1, 6 bases. Deletions cut 6 bases from V and 5 bases from J, with 16 bases between. Germline V CDR1 and CDR2: MNHEY, SMNVEV (reference sequence). The CDR3 has 14 residues. CDR3 bases: TGTGCCAGCAGCCCCGGAGGGGGAAGATATGGCTACACCTTC. Protein product: CASSPGGGRYGYTF.

This clonotype was counted at least ten times. The V gene is TRBV7-8, the J gene TRBJ2-7; no clear D gene. Germline CDR1 SGHVS, CDR2 FQNEAQ. Trimming shortened V by 4 bases and J by 0 bases, and 22 bases separated the two germline ends. The CDR3 has 18 amino acids. CDR3 nucleotides: TGTGCCAGCAGCTCAACCCCGGCATGGGCAGACAACTCCTACGAGCAGTACTTC. Translation gives CASSSTPAWADNSYEQYF.